One sample yielded the 22 T cell receptor beta chains listed below, sequenced in a study of identical twins. TCRdb fed the 5' RACE reads into MiXCR, producing one record per CDR3 protein. The data contain around 450,000 distinct CDR3 sequences, 14% of them singletons. The same specimen was also included in a second study, on yellow fever vaccine responses in identical twins.

The source material was CD4+ T cells sorted from blood. The receptors here all came from a woman younger than 30 in good health.

This clonotype has a handful of counts. V is TRBV7-2 and J is TRBJ1-2; D gene unclear. The CDR3 covers 16 residues. The V and J ends lost 1 base and 4 bases respectively, with 16 bases between them. CDR1 and CDR2 (germline): SGHTA, FQGNSA. Written as DNA, the CDR3 is TGTGCCAGCAGCTTAGGGTCGGGCATCTCCCCCTATGGCTACACCTTC. This codes for CASSLGSGISPYGYTF.

This clonotype was observed a few times. This sequence joins TRBV28 and TRBJ1-5; 8 bases are shared with TRBD1. Germline V gives CDR1 MDHEN, CDR2 SYDVKM. The CDR3 is 16 residues long. The V gene end was trimmed by 2 bases and the J gene end by 2 bases; junction bases not matched to a gene: 5. In nucleotides, the CDR3 is TGTGCCAGCAGTTTAAATGTGGGACAGGGCAATCAGCCCCAGCATTTT. It yields the protein CASSLNVGQGNQPQHF.

This clonotype was picked up a small number of times. This chain joins TRBV5-1 and TRBJ2-5; D unresolved. This CDR3 is 13 amino acids long. The germline V gene has CDR1 SGHRS and CDR2 YFSETQ. V lost 0 bases and J 5 bases, leaving 8 bases between the germline ends. CDR3 amino acids: CASSLGFRETQYF. The CDR3 bases are TGCGCCAGCAGCTTGGGGTTCCGGGAGACCCAGTACTTC.

This clonotype has at least ten counts. The V and J genes are TRBV12-3 or TRBV12-4 and TRBJ2-3; unclear D gene. V lost 5 bases and J 0 bases, leaving 9 bases between the germline ends. The CDR3 sequence is 14 residues long. CDR3 coding DNA: TGTGCCAGCAGTCAAGCCGCTAGCACAGATACGCAGTATTTT. This gives the protein CASSQAASTDTQYF.

The sample holds many counts of this clonotype. The genes are TRBV6-1 and TRBJ2-2; 7 nucleotides agree with TRBD1. After removal of 6 bases from V and 4 bases from J, the junction contained 5 bases not matched to a gene. CDR3 size: 14 residues. CDR1 is MNHNS and CDR2 is SASEGT in the germline V gene. CDR3 coding DNA: TGTGCCAGCAGACCTACAGGGGTCACCGGGGAGCTGTTTTTT. Residues: CASRPTGVTGELFF.

This clonotype came up many times. The chain joins TRBV5-1 to TRBJ2-1; D possibly corresponds to TRBD2 (6 bases). Germline V CDR1 and CDR2: SGHRS, YFSETQ. The CDR3 runs to 13 residues. V was clipped by 4 bases and J by 7 bases, with 12 bases between them. CDR3 sequence: CASSGELANEQFF. CDR3 nucleotides: TGCGCCAGCAGCGGCGAACTAGCTAATGAGCAGTTCTTC.

The chain carries TRBV7-9 and TRBJ1-4; D unclear. CDR3 length: 12 amino acids. Germline-derived CDR1 and CDR2 are SEHNR and FQNEAQ (reference sequence). The V end lost 3 bases, the J end lost 8 bases, and 7 bases lay between the germline ends. CDR3 in DNA: TGTGCCAGCAGCTTTTACGCGGAAAAACTGTTTTTT. Translating it yields CASSFYAEKLFF.

This clonotype was seen a handful of times. The chain links TRBV30 to TRBJ2-3; 7 bases match TRBD1. This CDR3 spans 11 amino acids. The ends lost 7 bases at V and 10 bases at J; junction bases unmatched: 8. CDR1 and CDR2 (germline): GTSNPN, SVGIG (reference sequence). For the CDR3, the DNA is TGTGCCTTCCTAAACCAGGGGGCGCAGTATTTT. Encoded protein: CAFLNQGAQYF.

This rearrangement joins TRBV2 to TRBJ1-3, with no clear D. Trimming cost V 2 bases and J 1 base, with 18 bases left between them. CDR1 is SNHLY and CDR2 is FYNNEI in the germline V gene. This CDR3 is 18 amino acids long. CDR3 nucleotides: TGTGCCAGCAGTGAAATTCTGGCAGGTTGGGATTCTGGAAACACCATATATTTT. Protein: CASSEILAGWDSGNTIYF.

This clonotype was seen a handful of times. The rearrangement uses TRBV7-9 and TRBJ2-1; no reliable D call. With 1 base removed from V and 6 bases from J, the gap between germline ends came to 13 bases. Germline CDR1 reads SEHNR; CDR2 reads FQNEAQ (reference sequence). The CDR3 contains 15 residues. CDR3: CASSLGGPRGNEQFF. The CDR3 DNA follows: TGTGCCAGCAGCTTAGGCGGTCCCCGAGGCAATGAGCAGTTCTTC.

The table lists this clonotype with a few counts. This chain uses TRBV10-3 with TRBJ2-2, with D possibly matching TRBD2 (7 bases). V lost 2 bases and J lost 6, with 16 bases in between. Germline V gene lookup returns CDR1 ENHRY and CDR2 SYGVKD. The CDR3 is 16 amino acids. CDR3 region: CAISEEGGPLAGELFF. Written as DNA, the CDR3 is TGTGCCATCAGTGAGGAGGGGGGGCCCCTCGCCGGGGAGCTGTTTTTT.

The table lists this clonotype with a few counts. The genes are TRBV9 and TRBJ2-5; possibly TRBD1 for D (6 bases). CDR3 length: 15 residues. The V gene's germline CDR1 is SGDLS and CDR2 YYNGEE. Trimming stripped 3 bases from V and 4 bases from J, with 16 bases between. In DNA form, the CDR3 reads TGTGCCAGCAGCGGCATTACAGGGAATGGAGAGACCCAGTACTTC. Encoded protein: CASSGITGNGETQYF.

The J gene is TRBJ2-1, the V gene TRBV4-1; perhaps TRBD1 as D (6 bases). The CDR3 contains 19 residues. Germline loops: CDR1 MGHRA, CDR2 YSYEKL. Trimming stripped 0 bases from V and 5 bases from J, with 23 bases between. The DNA of the CDR3 is TGCGCCAGCAGCCAAGATTTGACCCCCCGGACAGCACCAAACAATGAGCAGTTCTTC. Translation gives CASSQDLTPRTAPNNEQFF.

The V and J genes are TRBV20-1 and TRBJ2-1, with D maybe TRBD1 (8 bases). The CDR3 is 14 amino acids. Trimming removed 6 bases from V and 4 bases from J, with 16 bases in between. The germline V gene encodes CDR1 DFQATT and CDR2 SNEGSKA (reference sequence). Here the CDR3 reads CSAGRGTGYNEQFF. The CDR3 nucleotides read TGCAGTGCGGGGAGGGGGACAGGATACAATGAGCAGTTCTTC.

This clonotype showed up just a few times. V and J are TRBV6-1 and TRBJ2-7, with TRBD1 matching over 9 bases. CDR1 is MNHNS and CDR2 is SASEGT in the germline V gene. V dropped 7 bases and J dropped 2; count of bases not matched to a gene: 9. The CDR3 extends over 15 amino acids. The chain's CDR3 is CASNRDRARPYEQYF. The CDR3 nucleotides read TGTGCCAGCAACCGGGACAGGGCTCGTCCCTACGAGCAGTACTTC.

This rearrangement joins TRBV20-1 to TRBJ2-7; 8 positions match TRBD2. J lost 12 bases, V lost 3 bases, and 7 bases had no gene match. Looked up from germline, CDR1 is DFQATT and CDR2 is SNEGSKA (reference sequence). This CDR3 is built from 11 residues. The CDR3 reads CSARYLAGLYF. The DNA of the CDR3 is TGCAGTGCTAGGTATTTAGCGGGACTGTACTTC.

This clonotype showed up just a few times. V usage is TRBV5-1 and J usage is TRBJ2-2; D tentatively reads TRBD1 or TRBD2 (5 bases each). The CDR3 has 15 residues. In germline, CDR1 is SGHRS, CDR2 YFSETQ. Trimming took 2 bases from V and 3 from J, leaving 11 bases between them. CDR3 sequence (DNA): TGCGCCAGCAGCTTCAAGGGACGGGACACCGGGGAGCTGTTTTTT. It codes for CASSFKGRDTGELFF.

The chain links TRBV15 to TRBJ2-3; D gene ambiguous. The V end was cut by 0 bases, the J end by 0 bases, with 4 bases between. This CDR3 region has 14 residues. CDR1 is LNHNV, CDR2 YYDKDF, per germline (reference sequence). The CDR3 coding sequence is TGTGCCACCAGCAGAGACCAGAGCACAGATACGCAGTATTTT. Protein: CATSRDQSTDTQYF.

This chain connects TRBV6-1 to TRBJ1-1, with TRBD1 matching over 10 bases. V trimming: 6 bases; J trimming: 0 bases; junction bases outside the gene matches: 13. Germline V gene sequence: CDR1 MNHNS, CDR2 SASEGT. This CDR3 is built from 18 residues. The CDR3 sequence is CASRDRGGSFRMNTEAFF. The CDR3, as DNA: TGTGCCAGCAGGGACAGGGGGGGTTCTTTCCGGATGAACACTGAAGCTTTCTTT.

This clonotype was counted a few times. The chain joins TRBV4-3 to TRBJ2-2; perhaps TRBD1 as D (5 bases). Deletions cut 1 base from V and 6 bases from J, with 9 bases between. The CDR3 has 14 amino acids. CDR1 and CDR2 (germline): LGHNA, YSLEER. The CDR3 here is CASSQGRVAGELFF. The CDR3 DNA sequence: TGCGCCAGCAGCCAAGGCAGGGTGGCCGGGGAGCTGTTTTTT.

The chain carries TRBV6-5 and TRBJ1-1; D is uncertain. This CDR3 comprises 12 residues. The V end was cut by 5 bases, the J end by 0 bases, with 4 bases between. Per the germline V gene, CDR1 is MNHEY and CDR2 is SVGAGI. In DNA form, the CDR3 reads TGTGCCAGCAGTAATATGAACACTGAAGCTTTCTTT. This codes for CASSNMNTEAFF.

The chain recombines TRBV6-1 with TRBJ1-1; D call uncertain. Trimming left V 5 bases short and J 2 bases short, with 12 bases between. In germline, CDR1 is MNHNS, CDR2 SASEGT. The CDR3 consists of 14 residues. In DNA form, the CDR3 reads TGTGCCAGCAGTCGAAATCGGGAAAACACTGAAGCTTTCTTT. Translating it yields CASSRNRENTEAFF.